This TCR beta chain was identified in a study of blood T cells in healthy people across ages. The CDR3 consists of 14 residues. V was clipped by 7 bases and J by 4 bases; unmatched bases: 5. Germline lookup yields CDR1 SGHTA and CDR2 FQGNSA. This clonotype was detected once. With a J-beta primer mix and a sample-barcoded 5' primer, a second PCR ran roughly 6 to 11 cycles. MiXCR was run by TCRdb on the 5' RACE reads, yielding one entry per CDR3 protein. The table lists 500,000 to 700,000 distinct CDR3 sequences, around 31% of them singletons. Material for sequencing was blood. This TCR was recovered from a woman aged 80 or older in good health. The gene calls are TRBV7-2 and TRBJ2-3; TRBD2 matches 10 bases. The chain's CDR3 is CASILAGPPDTQYF. The CDR3 bases are TGTGCCAGCATACTAGCGGGGCCCCCAGATACGCAGTATTTT.